The entry below gives a single T cell receptor (beta chain) sequence along with its context. The antigen remains undetermined. The data derive from a study of beta chain features in type 1 diabetes. Investigators reverse transcribed all isolated RNA, so they sequenced expressed TCRB transcripts. The data were produced by immunoSEQ multiplex PCR, yet TCRdb's version contains in-frame clones alone and is incomplete. The table shows tens of thousands of clones, with about 64% occurring only once. General observations from the study: Moderate but significant shortening of TCRB CDR3s was recorded in all four CD4+ subsets from Type 1 diabetes patients.

This TCR was sampled from a woman aged 25 to 39 with type 1 diabetes. The material sequenced was stem cell memory CD4+ T cells from blood.

CDR3 residues: CASSQADRDNQPQHF. The CDR3 bases are TGCGCCAGCAGCCAAGCCGACAGGGACAATCAGCCCCAGCATTTT. This chain connects TRBV4-1 to TRBJ1-5; 7 positions agree with TRBD1. The CDR3 is 15 amino acids. Trimming cost V 1 base and J 3 bases; bases outside gene matches: 3. CDR1 MGHRA and CDR2 YSYEKL come from the germline V gene.